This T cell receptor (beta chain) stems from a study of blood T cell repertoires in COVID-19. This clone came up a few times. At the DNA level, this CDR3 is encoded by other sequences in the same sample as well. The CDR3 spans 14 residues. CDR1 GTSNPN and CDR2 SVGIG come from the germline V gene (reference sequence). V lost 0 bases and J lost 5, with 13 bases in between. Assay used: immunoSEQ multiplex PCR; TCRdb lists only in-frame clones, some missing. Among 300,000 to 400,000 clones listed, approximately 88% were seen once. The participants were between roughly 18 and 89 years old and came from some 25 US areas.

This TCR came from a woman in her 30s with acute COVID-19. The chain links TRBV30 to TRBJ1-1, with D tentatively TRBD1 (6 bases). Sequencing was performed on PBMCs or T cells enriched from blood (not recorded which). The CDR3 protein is CAWSVLGGRTEAFF. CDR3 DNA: TGTGCCTGGAGTGTCTTAGGGGGTAGGACTGAAGCTTTCTTT.